The 31 T cell receptor beta chains reported below all come from one sample, sequenced in a study of T-cell reconstitution after alpha-beta-depleted transplantation in children (dated by TCRdb to 2015 to 2016). Library preparation was by PCR. Sequencing took place on an Illumina HiSeq 2500. To normalize quantification of the TCRbeta repertoire, the TCR libraries were built with molecular barcoding that relied on unique molecular identifiers. TCRdb trimmed public reads at Q25 via fastp, called clones via MiXCR and kept in-frame beta chains. Every distinct CDR3 protein forms one entry, paired with its most common genes and DNA. The sample table lists more than 400,000 distinct CDR3 sequences, over 10% of them with a count of one. The ten biggest clones cover around 15% of the sample. The sample's treatment or condition label, decoded: allogeneic hematopoietic cell transplantation with graft depleted of TCRalphabeta T cells and CD19 B cells.

Material: PBMCs, mostly from graft donor cells, obtained 180 days after TCRalphabeta/CD19-depleted stem cell transplant. The receptors originated from a female patient aged 2-15 years who had a stem cell transplant for aplastic anemia, so the T cells may come from the graft donor.

The gene calls are TRBV5-8 and TRBJ2-7; TRBD1 matches 7 bases. CDR3 size: 16 residues. V gave up 3 bases and J gave up 3 bases; unmatched junction bases: 12. CDR1 is SGHTS, CDR2 YDEGEE, per germline. CDR3 bases: TGTGCCAGCAGCTCCTTATACAGGGGATGGAACTACGAGCAGTACTTC. As protein: CASSSLYRGWNYEQYF.

This chain links TRBV5-1 with TRBJ2-7; 9 positions agree with TRBD2. CDR3 length: 18 residues. The germline V gene has CDR1 SGHRS and CDR2 YFSETQ. With V trimmed by 4 bases and J by 0 bases, 14 bases remained unmatched. The CDR3 DNA reads as TGCGCCAGCAGCCGGCCCCCGTTGACTAGCGGAAGCTCCTACGAGCAGTACGTC. Translated: CASSRPPLTSGSSYEQYV.

This clonotype was detected a few times. The chain couples TRBV7-3 to TRBJ2-1; possibly TRBD1 or TRBD2 for D (7 bases each). This CDR3 contains 15 residues. The V gene lost 5 bases and the J gene lost 10 bases, with 21 bases spanning the gap. CDR1 and CDR2 (germline): SGHTA, FQGTGA. The CDR3, as DNA: TGTGCCAGCAGCAAAGCGGGACAGCTTACAGGGGAGCAGTTCTTC. It encodes CASSKAGQLTGEQFF. Based on the CDR3 plus reference TRBV7-3 and TRBJ2-1, the full variable domain is GAGVSQTPSNKVTEKGKYVELRCDPISGHTALYWYRQSLGQGPEFLIYFQGTGAADDSGLPNDRFFAVRPEGSVSTLKIQRTERGDSAVYLCASSKAGQLTGEQFFGPGTRLTVL.

The V gene is TRBV2, the J gene TRBJ2-2; TRBD2 is a possible D gene (6 bases). The germline V gene encodes CDR1 SNHLY and CDR2 FYNNEI. The CDR3 loop spans 13 amino acids. In DNA, the CDR3 is TGTGCTGCGGGACGGGAGAACACCGGGGAGCTGTTTTTT. This sequence encodes CAAGRENTGELFF.

V is TRBV20-1 and J is TRBJ2-7, with 10 positions matching TRBD2. The V gene's germline CDR1 is DFQATT and CDR2 SNEGSKA (reference sequence). The junction had 6 bases not matched to a gene; V was cut back by 1 base and J by 0 bases. CDR3 length equals 16 residues. Here the CDR3 reads CSARVSSGSGSYEQYV. In DNA form, the CDR3 reads TGCAGTGCTAGAGTTTCTAGCGGGAGTGGCTCCTACGAGCAGTACGTC.

The V and J genes are TRBV4-2 and TRBJ2-5; tentatively, D is TRBD1 (6 bases). The CDR3 length is 14 residues. Germline V lookup: CDR1 LGHNA, CDR2 YNFKEQ. The germline V and J ends were trimmed by 10 bases and 0 bases, with 15 bases remaining between them. The CDR3 DNA is TGTGCCATGAGCCCCGGGACACACCAAGAGACCCAGTACTTC. Encoded protein: CAMSPGTHQETQYF.

The chain carries TRBV29-1 and TRBJ2-5, with 8 bases identical to TRBD1. The germline V gene has CDR1 SQVTM and CDR2 ANQGSEA. The CDR3 contains 13 residues. With 7 bases clipped from V and 4 bases from J, the junction kept 8 bases outside the gene matches. In DNA, the CDR3 is TGCAGCGCAGGGGACAGGTCGACAGAGACCCAGTACTTC. Its translation is CSAGDRSTETQYF. Combining the CDR3 with reference TRBV29-1 and TRBJ2-5 gives the whole variable domain SAVISQKPSRDICQRGTSLTIQCQVDSQVTMMFWYRQQPGQSLTLIATANQGSEATYESGFVIDKFPISRPNLTFSTLTVSNMSPEDSSIYLCSAGDRSTETQYFGPGTRLLVL.

Concerning this clonotype itself: The junction differs from germline at one of its ends, possibly a read error. The gene calls are TRBV5-6 and TRBJ2-4; 7 bases match TRBD2. The CDR3 runs 19 residues. The germline V gene has CDR1 SGHDT and CDR2 YYEEEE. CDR3 region: CASSRRVVAGALAKNSQYF. CDR3 coding DNA: TGTGCCAGCAGCAGGAGGGTGGTAGCGGGCGCCTTAGCCAAAAACAGTCAGTACTTC.

This clonotype came up a few times. The chain recombines TRBV12-3 or TRBV12-4 with TRBJ2-7, with 9 bases lining up with TRBD1. This CDR3 has 13 amino acids. With V trimmed by 6 bases and J by 5 bases, 5 bases remained unmatched. CDR3 DNA: TGTGCCAGCAGGGGGGACAGGGTCGACGAGCAGTACTTC. It yields the protein CASRGDRVDEQYF.

This rearrangement joins TRBV9 to TRBJ2-7; no clear D. This CDR3 is built from 13 residues. Per the germline V gene, CDR1 is SGDLS and CDR2 is YYNGEE. V lost 1 base, J lost 3 bases, and 8 bases lay in between. The CDR3 spells CASSVRLGYEQYF. For the CDR3, the DNA is TGTGCCAGCAGCGTAAGATTGGGCTACGAGCAGTACTTC. The complete variable domain, with remaining parts taken from reference TRBV9 and TRBJ2-7, reads DSGVTQTPKHLITATGQRVTLRCSPRSGDLSVYWYQQSLDQGLQFLIQYYNGEERAKGNILERFSAQQFPDLHSELNLSSLELGDSALYFCASSVRLGYEQYFGPGTRLTVT.

This clonotype was observed once. This sequence joins TRBV4-2 and TRBJ1-1; TRBD1 agrees at 7 bases. Germline V gene sequence: CDR1 LGHNA, CDR2 YNFKEQ. The CDR3 sequence is 15 residues long. Trimming removed 0 bases from V and 0 bases from J; junction bases left unmatched: 1. In nucleotides, the CDR3 is TGTGCCAGCAGCCAAGAGCAGGGGGTGAACACTGAAGCTTTCTTT. Translation gives CASSQEQGVNTEAFF.

In this sample, this clonotype turned up a few times. The rearrangement uses TRBV27 and TRBJ2-3; 9 bases are a match to TRBD1. The trim removed 9 bases at V and 0 bases at J, leaving 7 bases unmatched. In germline, CDR1 is MNHEY, CDR2 SMNVEV (reference sequence). This CDR3 contains 15 residues. The CDR3 DNA reads as TGTGCCAGTGGCCGGACAGGGGTGAGCACAGATACGCAGTATTTT. Translated, it gives CASGRTGVSTDTQYF.

This clonotype was counted at least ten times. The chain links TRBV12-3 or TRBV12-4 to TRBJ2-5, with a weak D call TRBD2 (5 bases). The CDR3 consists of 14 residues. The V end was cut by 2 bases, the J end by 5 bases, with 12 bases between. Written as DNA, the CDR3 is TGTGCCAGCAGTTTATCCGGGGAATTGGAGACCCAGTACTTC. Amino acid sequence: CASSLSGELETQYF.

There are many counts of this clonotype. The CDR3, as DNA: TGCGCCAGCAGCCCGAACAGGGAAGGCTCCTACAATGAGCAGTTCTTC. This translates into CASSPNREGSYNEQFF. The V and J genes are TRBV4-3 and TRBJ2-1, with D possibly TRBD1 on 6 matching bases. CDR1 LGHNA and CDR2 YSLEER come from the germline V gene. This CDR3 is 16 amino acids long. Trimming took 4 bases from V and 0 from J, leaving 13 bases between them.

This clonotype has a handful of counts. The chain couples TRBV4-2 to TRBJ2-5, with 12 bases that match TRBD2. This CDR3 comprises 16 residues. The V and J ends lost 0 bases and 4 bases, in that order; junction bases with no gene match: 3. Germline CDR1 LGHNA, CDR2 YNFKEQ. In DNA, the CDR3 is TGTGCCAGCAGCCAAGATCAGACTAGCGGGAGAGAGACCCAGTACTTC. Protein product: CASSQDQTSGRETQYF.

This sequence joins TRBV7-9 and TRBJ2-1; TRBD2 matches 8 bases. The germline V gene encodes CDR1 SEHNR and CDR2 FQNEAQ (reference sequence). The CDR3 has 17 residues. J was trimmed by 7 bases and V by 4 bases; bases with no gene match: 15. The CDR3 spells CASSSEQYGLAGNEQFF. For the CDR3, the DNA is TGTGCCAGCAGCTCGGAACAGTACGGACTAGCTGGTAATGAGCAGTTCTTC.

This clonotype has ten or more counts. This rearrangement joins TRBV28 to TRBJ2-4; D tentatively fits TRBD1 or TRBD2 (5 bases each). CDR3 length equals 12 residues. Trimming stripped 0 bases from V and 8 bases from J, with 5 bases between. CDR1 MDHEN and CDR2 SYDVKM come from the germline V gene. The CDR3 bases are TGTGCCAGCAGTTTATGGGGGGACATTCAGTACTTC. The encoded protein is CASSLWGDIQYF.

The CDR3 region is CASIQGLLAGVCCEQYV. As DNA, the CDR3 is TGTGCCAGTATACAAGGGTTGTTAGCGGGAGTGTGTTGCGAGCAGTACGTC. The V and J genes are TRBV19 and TRBJ2-7; 9 positions agree with TRBD2. V was clipped by 7 bases and J by 6 bases; unmatched bases: 19. CDR3 size: 17 residues. Germline-derived CDR1 and CDR2 are LNHDA and SQIVND (reference sequence).

At least ten counts were recorded for this clonotype. The V gene is TRBV4-1, the J gene TRBJ2-3, with D perhaps TRBD2 (6 bases). The V end lost 1 base, the J end lost 0 bases, and 14 bases lay between the germline ends. There are 17 residues in the CDR3. From germline, CDR1 is MGHRA and CDR2 YSYEKL. The CDR3, as DNA: TGCGCCAGCAGCCAAGTGGACTACCCCACCAGCACAGATACGCAGTATTTT. It codes for CASSQVDYPTSTDTQYF.

V gene TRBV25-1 combines with J gene TRBJ2-5; no clear D. V gave up 6 bases and J gave up 1 base, with 12 bases separating them. CDR1 is MGHDK, CDR2 SYGVNS, per germline. The CDR3 runs to 14 residues. CDR3 sequence (DNA): TGTGCCAGCAGCGTAAGGCGCTTCCAAGAGACCCAGTACTTC. This gives the protein CASSVRRFQETQYF. Variable domain in full (rest from reference TRBV25-1 and TRBJ2-5): EADIYQTPRYLVIGTGKKITLECSQTMGHDKMYWYQQDPGMELHLIHYSYGVNSTEKGDLSSESTVSRIRTEHFPLTLESARPSHTSQYLCASSVRRFQETQYFGPGTRLLVL.

This clonotype was seen only once. This could be a read error, since a much larger clone is one nucleotide away. The chain joins TRBV5-1 to TRBJ2-1, with D unresolved. CDR1 and CDR2 (germline): SGHRS, YFSETQ. CDR3 length: 15 amino acids. Trimming pared 3 bases from V and 0 bases from J, leaving 10 bases between. CDR3 sequence reads: CASSSHYPSYNEQFF. Written as DNA, the CDR3 is TGCGCCAGCAGCTCCCACTACCCCTCCTACAATGAGCAGTTCTTC.

This clonotype showed up just a few times. The rearrangement uses TRBV13 and TRBJ2-1, with a weak D call TRBD2 (6 bases). V was pared by 2 bases and J by 2 bases, with 13 bases between. The CDR3 is made up of 16 amino acids. CDR1 is PRHDT, CDR2 FYEKMQ, per germline (reference sequence). The CDR3 DNA reads as TGTGCCAGCAGCTTACGACGGGAGAATCCCTACAATGAGCAGTTCTTC. As protein: CASSLRRENPYNEQFF.

In this sample, this clonotype turned up a few times. The chain combines TRBV25-1 with TRBJ2-1; weak D call: TRBD2 (5 bases). From germline, CDR1 is MGHDK and CDR2 SYGVNS. Trimming cost V 2 bases and J 0 bases, with 23 bases left between them. The CDR3 length is 20 residues. The CDR3 nucleotides are TGTGCCAGCAGTGAACCCTGGCTAGCTCCGAATACAAACTCCTACAATGAGCAGTTCTTC. This codes for CASSEPWLAPNTNSYNEQFF.

The table lists this clonotype with a few counts. The chain couples TRBV21-1 to TRBJ1-1; TRBD1, the table's D call, lacks a check against the DNA. TRBV21-1 represents a pseudogene. The CDR3 contains 16 residues. The CDR3 nucleotides read TGTGCCAGCAGCATAATACAGGCAGAGAAACACGAGCCGGCTTTCTTT. It is translated as CASSIIQAEKHEPAFF.

CDR3 sequence reads: CASSQSLASGSHEQYF. In DNA form, the CDR3 reads TGTGCCAGCAGCCAGAGCCTGGCTAGCGGGAGTCACGAGCAGTACTTC. The genes are TRBV27 and TRBJ2-7, with 10 bases fitting TRBD2. Germline-derived CDR1 and CDR2 are MNHEY and SMNVEV (reference sequence). V gave up 6 bases and J gave up 5 bases; unmatched junction bases: 13. The CDR3 is made up of 16 amino acids.

The J gene is TRBJ2-1, the V gene TRBV4-3, with 7 nucleotides matching TRBD2. V gave up 5 bases and J gave up 9 bases; unmatched junction bases: 13. CDR3 length equals 15 residues. Germline-derived CDR1 and CDR2 are LGHNA and YSLEER. The CDR3 loop reads CASSYSGTLHLEQFF. Written as DNA, the CDR3 is TGCGCCAGCAGCTACAGCGGGACCCTCCACCTTGAGCAGTTCTTC.

The chain is built from TRBV25-1 and TRBJ2-5; perhaps TRBD2 as D (5 bases). Germline V CDR1 and CDR2: MGHDK, SYGVNS. Trimming took 8 bases from V and 3 from J, leaving 25 bases between them. The length of the CDR3 is 17 residues. The CDR3 region has the DNA TGTGCCAGCGGGCTCCCGCACCGAGGGCTCGTGAAAGAGACCCAGTACTTC. Amino acids: CASGLPHRGLVKETQYF.

At least ten counts were recorded for this clonotype. V is TRBV12-3 or TRBV12-4 and J is TRBJ2-5; D could derive from TRBD1 or TRBD2 (5 bases each). This CDR3 spans 14 amino acids. Trimming shortened V by 6 bases and J by 8 bases, and 19 bases separated the two germline ends. The DNA of the CDR3 is TGTGCCAGCAGCCGAACCCGGGACCAGAGAACCCAGTACTTC. Translated: CASSRTRDQRTQYF.

This clonotype was detected only a few times. The J gene is TRBJ2-3, the V gene TRBV29-1; 9 bases fit TRBD1. Germline values: CDR1 SQVTM, CDR2 ANQGSEA. CDR3 size: 14 residues. Trimming removed 4 bases from V and 6 bases from J; junction bases left unmatched: 8. CDR3 protein: CSVGGTGRADTQYF. The CDR3 coding sequence is TGCAGCGTTGGAGGGACAGGGCGGGCGGATACGCAGTATTTT.

This clonotype was detected a few times. The chain recombines TRBV4-3 with TRBJ1-1; D gene unclear. The CDR3 sequence is 14 residues long. Trimming left V 5 bases short and J 2 bases short, with 12 bases between. CDR1 LGHNA and CDR2 YSLEER come from the germline V gene. The CDR3 DNA follows: TGCGCCAGCAGCATATGGACGGATAACACTGAAGCTTTCTTT. The encoded protein is CASSIWTDNTEAFF.

The genes are TRBV20-1 and TRBJ1-2, with D uncertain. The CDR3 spans 12 residues. With 3 bases removed from V and 8 bases from J, the gap between germline ends came to 13 bases. Germline loops: CDR1 DFQATT, CDR2 SNEGSKA (reference sequence). CDR3 protein: CSARSGLWGYTF. CDR3 DNA: TGCAGTGCTAGGTCTGGGCTTTGGGGCTACACCTTC.